This T cell receptor (beta chain) appears in the sequencing data of a study of technical replicates of blood from several donors. CDR1 and CDR2 (germline): MNHNS, SASEGT. CDR3 length: 15 residues. The ends lost 8 bases at V and 5 bases at J; junction bases unmatched: 11. Repertoires were generated with immunoSEQ multiplex PCR, while TCRdb's copy carries only in-frame clones and drops some. The sample includes 85,000 to 90,000 clones, 85% to 95% of them seen just once. The chain has TRBV6-1 and TRBJ1-1, with 10 nucleotides matching TRBD1. Sequenced sample: T cells isolated from PBMCs. This clonotype was obtained from a human donor in good health. The CDR3 DNA reads TGTGCCAGCGGGAGTCGGGACAGGGGATGGACTGAAGCTTTCTTT. It codes for CASGSRDRGWTEAFF.